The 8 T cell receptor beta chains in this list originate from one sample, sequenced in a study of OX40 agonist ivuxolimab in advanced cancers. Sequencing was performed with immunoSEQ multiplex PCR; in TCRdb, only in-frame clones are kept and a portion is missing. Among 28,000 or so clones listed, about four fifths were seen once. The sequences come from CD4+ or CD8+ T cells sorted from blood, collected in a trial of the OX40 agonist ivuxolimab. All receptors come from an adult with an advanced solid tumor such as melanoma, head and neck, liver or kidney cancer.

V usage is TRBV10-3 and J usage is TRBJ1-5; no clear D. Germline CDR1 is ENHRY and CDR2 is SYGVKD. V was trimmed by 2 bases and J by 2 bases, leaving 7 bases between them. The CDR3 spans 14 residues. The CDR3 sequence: CAISERAGNQPQHF. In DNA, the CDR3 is TGTGCCATCAGTGAGCGGGCAGGCAATCAGCCCCAGCATTTT.

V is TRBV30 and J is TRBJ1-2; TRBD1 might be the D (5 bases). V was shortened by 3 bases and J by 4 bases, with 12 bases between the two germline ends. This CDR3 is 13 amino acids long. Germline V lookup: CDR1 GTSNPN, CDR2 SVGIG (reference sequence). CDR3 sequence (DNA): TGTGCCTGGAGGGGCAGGGAGAGCTATGGCTACACCTTC. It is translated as CAWRGRESYGYTF.

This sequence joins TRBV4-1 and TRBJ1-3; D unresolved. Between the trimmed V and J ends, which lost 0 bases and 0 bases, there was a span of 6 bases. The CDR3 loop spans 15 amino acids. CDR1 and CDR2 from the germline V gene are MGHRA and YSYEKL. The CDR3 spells CASSQDWSSGNTIYF. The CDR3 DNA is TGCGCCAGCAGCCAAGATTGGTCCTCTGGAAACACCATATATTTT.

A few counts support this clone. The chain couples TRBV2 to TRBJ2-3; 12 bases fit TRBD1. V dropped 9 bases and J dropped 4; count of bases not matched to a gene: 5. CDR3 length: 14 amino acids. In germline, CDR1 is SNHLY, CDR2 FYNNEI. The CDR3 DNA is TGTGCCAGAGGGGGACAGGGGGCCCCAGATACGCAGTATTTT. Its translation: CARGGQGAPDTQYF.

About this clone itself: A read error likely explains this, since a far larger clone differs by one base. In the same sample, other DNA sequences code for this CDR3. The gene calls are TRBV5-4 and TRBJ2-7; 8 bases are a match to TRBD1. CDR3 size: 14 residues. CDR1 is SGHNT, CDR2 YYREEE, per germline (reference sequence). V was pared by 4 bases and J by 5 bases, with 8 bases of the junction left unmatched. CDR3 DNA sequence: TGTGCCAGCAGCCAAGGATTGGACAGGGACGAGCAGTACTTC. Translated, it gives CASSQGLDRDEQYF.

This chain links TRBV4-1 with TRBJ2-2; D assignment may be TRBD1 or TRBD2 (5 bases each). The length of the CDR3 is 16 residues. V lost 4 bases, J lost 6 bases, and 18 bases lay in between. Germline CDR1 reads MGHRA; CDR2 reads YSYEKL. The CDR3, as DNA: TGCGCCAGCAGCCCCCTAATATGGGGGAAGGCCGGGGAGCTGTTTTTT. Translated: CASSPLIWGKAGELFF.

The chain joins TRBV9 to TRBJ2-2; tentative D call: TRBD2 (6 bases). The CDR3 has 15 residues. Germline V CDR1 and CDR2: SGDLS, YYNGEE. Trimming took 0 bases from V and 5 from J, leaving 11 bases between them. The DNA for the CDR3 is TGTGCCAGCAGCGTAGACGGGGGTGGGACCGGGGAGCTGTTTTTT. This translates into CASSVDGGGTGELFF.

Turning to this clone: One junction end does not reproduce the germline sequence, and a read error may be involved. The CDR3 loop is CASSQEGQGREVMHF. CDR3 DNA: TGCGCCAGCAGCCAAGAAGGCCAGGGGAGGGAGGTAATGCATTTT. This sequence joins TRBV4-1 and TRBJ2-3; possible D gene TRBD2, 7 bases. Germline V gene sequence: CDR1 MGHRA, CDR2 YSYEKL. The CDR3 runs to 15 residues.